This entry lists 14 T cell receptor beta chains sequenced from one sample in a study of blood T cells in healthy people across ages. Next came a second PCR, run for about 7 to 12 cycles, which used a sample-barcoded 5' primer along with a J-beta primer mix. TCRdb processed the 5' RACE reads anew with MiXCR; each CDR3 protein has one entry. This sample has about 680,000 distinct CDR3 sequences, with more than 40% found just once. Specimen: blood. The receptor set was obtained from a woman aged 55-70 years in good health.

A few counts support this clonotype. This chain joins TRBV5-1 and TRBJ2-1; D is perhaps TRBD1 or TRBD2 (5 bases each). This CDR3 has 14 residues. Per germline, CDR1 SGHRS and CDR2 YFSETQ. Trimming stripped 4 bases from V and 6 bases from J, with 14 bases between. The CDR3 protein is CASSPGTKGNEQFF. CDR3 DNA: TGCGCCAGCAGCCCGGGGACCAAAGGCAATGAGCAGTTCTTC.

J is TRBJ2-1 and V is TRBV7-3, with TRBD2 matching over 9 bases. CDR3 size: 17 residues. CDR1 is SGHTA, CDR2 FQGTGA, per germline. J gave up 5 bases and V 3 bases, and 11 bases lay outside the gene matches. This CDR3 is CASSLGPGVAGDNEQFF. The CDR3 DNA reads TGTGCCAGCAGCTTGGGGCCTGGGGTAGCGGGAGACAATGAGCAGTTCTTC.

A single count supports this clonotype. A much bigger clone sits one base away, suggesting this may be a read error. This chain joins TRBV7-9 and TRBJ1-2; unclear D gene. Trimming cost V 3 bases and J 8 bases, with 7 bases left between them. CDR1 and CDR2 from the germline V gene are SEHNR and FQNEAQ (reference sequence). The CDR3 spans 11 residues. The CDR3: CASSLARGYTF. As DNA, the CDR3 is TGTGCCAGCAGCTTGGCTCGGGGCTACACCTTC.

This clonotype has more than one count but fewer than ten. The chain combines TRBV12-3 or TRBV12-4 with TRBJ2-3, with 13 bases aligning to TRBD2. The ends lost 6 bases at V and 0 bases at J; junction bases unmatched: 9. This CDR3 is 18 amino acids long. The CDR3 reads CASSHGLAGARSTDTQYF. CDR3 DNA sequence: TGTGCCAGCAGCCACGGACTAGCGGGAGCCCGTAGCACAGATACGCAGTATTTT.

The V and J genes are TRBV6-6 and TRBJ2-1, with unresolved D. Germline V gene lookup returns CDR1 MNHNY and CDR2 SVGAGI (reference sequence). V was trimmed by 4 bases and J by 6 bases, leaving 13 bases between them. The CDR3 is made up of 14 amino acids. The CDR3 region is CASSSPVAGNEQFF. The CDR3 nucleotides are TGTGCCAGCAGTTCCCCCGTCGCTGGCAATGAGCAGTTCTTC.

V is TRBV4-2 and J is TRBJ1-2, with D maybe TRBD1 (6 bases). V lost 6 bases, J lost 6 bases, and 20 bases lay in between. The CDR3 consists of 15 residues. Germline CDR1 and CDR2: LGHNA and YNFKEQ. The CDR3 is CASSIIDRNQNGYTF. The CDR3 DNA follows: TGTGCCAGCAGTATTATCGACAGGAACCAGAATGGCTACACCTTC.

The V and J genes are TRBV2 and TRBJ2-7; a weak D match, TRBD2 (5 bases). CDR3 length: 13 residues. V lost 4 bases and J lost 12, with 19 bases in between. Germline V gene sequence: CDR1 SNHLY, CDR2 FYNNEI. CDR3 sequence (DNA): TGTGCCAGCAGTGCCGGACGGGGAGAGACCCGGTACTTC. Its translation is CASSAGRGETRYF.

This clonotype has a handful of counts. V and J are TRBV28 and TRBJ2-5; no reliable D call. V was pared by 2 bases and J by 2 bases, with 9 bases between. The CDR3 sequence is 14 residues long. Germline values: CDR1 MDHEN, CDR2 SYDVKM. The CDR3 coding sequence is TGTGCCAGCAGTTTAAAAAGGCGGCAAGAGACCCAGTACTTC. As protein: CASSLKRRQETQYF.

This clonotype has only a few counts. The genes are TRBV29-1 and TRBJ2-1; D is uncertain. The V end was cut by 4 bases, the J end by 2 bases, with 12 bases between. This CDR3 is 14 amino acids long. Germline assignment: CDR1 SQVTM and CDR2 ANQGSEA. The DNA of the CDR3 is TGCAGCGTTGCCCTGCGTCTAGCCTACAATGAGCAGTTCTTC. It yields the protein CSVALRLAYNEQFF.

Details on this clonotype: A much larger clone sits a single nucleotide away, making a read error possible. CDR3 sequence: CASSQLSSGSYNEQFF. As DNA, the CDR3 is TGTGCCAGCAGCCAACTGTCTAGCGGTTCCTACAATGAGCAGTTCTTC. The chain is built from TRBV4-2 and TRBJ2-1; 7 bases are shared with TRBD2. This CDR3 contains 16 residues. V shed 2 bases, J shed 1 base, and the junction held 5 bases outside the gene matches. Germline V gene data show CDR1 as LGHNA and CDR2 as YNFKEQ.

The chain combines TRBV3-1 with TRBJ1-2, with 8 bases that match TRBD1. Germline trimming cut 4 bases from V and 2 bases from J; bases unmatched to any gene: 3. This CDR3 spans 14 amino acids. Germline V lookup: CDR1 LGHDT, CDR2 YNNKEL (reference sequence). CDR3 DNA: TGTGCCAGCAGCCGGGACAGGAGCAACTATGGCTACACCTTC. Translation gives CASSRDRSNYGYTF.

CDR3 nucleotides: TGTGCCAGCAGTTTAAGGGGGCCCAGGCGAGGAGAGACCCAGTACTTC. It specifies CASSLRGPRRGETQYF. V and J are TRBV27 and TRBJ2-5; 7 bases are shared with TRBD1. Unmatched junction bases numbered 10, after V lost 2 bases and J lost 4 bases. Germline CDR1 is MNHEY and CDR2 is SMNVEV (reference sequence). The CDR3 consists of 16 residues.

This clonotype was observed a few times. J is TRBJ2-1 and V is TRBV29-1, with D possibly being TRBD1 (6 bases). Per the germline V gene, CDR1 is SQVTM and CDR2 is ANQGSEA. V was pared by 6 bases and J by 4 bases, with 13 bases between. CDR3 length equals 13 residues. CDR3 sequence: CSVSDRSYNEQFF. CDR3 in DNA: TGCAGCGTCTCCGACAGGTCTTACAATGAGCAGTTCTTC.

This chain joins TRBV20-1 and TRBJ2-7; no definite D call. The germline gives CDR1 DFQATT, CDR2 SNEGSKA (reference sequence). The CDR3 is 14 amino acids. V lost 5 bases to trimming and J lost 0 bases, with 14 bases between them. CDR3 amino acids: CSAPGVKSSYEQYF. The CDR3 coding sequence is TGCAGTGCTCCAGGAGTTAAGAGCTCCTACGAGCAGTACTTC.